This T cell receptor beta chain was sequenced for a study of T cells in Graves' hyperthyroidism and ophthalmopathy. The study excluded patients with uncontrolled infection, other autoimmune disease, pregnancy or lactation. PBMCs were collected from a roughly 10 ml volume of fresh peripheral blood. Amplified regions were TCR beta CDR3 sequences from RNA transcripts. The TCR CDR3 was amplified in a first-round RT-PCR using the HTBI primer set. From the multiplex PCR reads, TCRdb called clonotypes with MiXCR, one entry per CDR3 protein. The data contain about 720,000 distinct CDR3 sequences, approximately 18% of them singletons. Points on this clonotype: What it binds is unknown.

Study-level findings and limits: Blood shared most expanded thyroid clonotypes above 0.001. A 13 V-J model separated ophthalmopathy from stable hyperthyroidism.

Per germline, CDR1 MNHNS and CDR2 SASEGT. CDR3 length: 14 amino acids. Trimming at V came to 6 bases and at J to 0 bases, leaving 5 bases not matched to a gene. The source of this sequence is a woman aged 50 to 65 with Graves' hyperthyroidism that later progressed to Graves' ophthalmopathy. The specimen sequenced was blood. The V and J genes are TRBV6-1 and TRBJ2-7, with 7 positions matching TRBD2. The CDR3, as DNA: TGTGCCAGCAGCAAGGGAGGGGTCTCCTACGAGCAGTACTTC. This sequence encodes CASSKGGVSYEQYF.